This T cell receptor beta chain was retrieved from a study of OX40 agonist ivuxolimab in advanced cancers. Per germline, CDR1 SGHVS and CDR2 FNYEAQ. CDR3 size: 13 residues. V was pared by 3 bases and J by 7 bases, with 5 bases of the junction left unmatched. Assay used: immunoSEQ multiplex PCR; TCRdb lists only in-frame clones, some missing. The sample has just under 8,000 clones; more than 80% are singletons. The V call is TRBV7-6, the J call TRBJ1-2, with 7 bases matching TRBD1. This sequence was found in an adult with an advanced solid tumor such as melanoma, head and neck, liver or kidney cancer. Material: CD4+ or CD8+ T cells sorted from blood, obtained in a trial of the OX40 agonist ivuxolimab. The CDR3 DNA is TGTGCCAGCAGCTTTGCAGGGGGGTTTGGCTACACCTTC. It yields the protein CASSFAGGFGYTF.